This T cell receptor (beta chain) derives from a study of T cells in Graves' hyperthyroidism and ophthalmopathy (dated by TCRdb to between 2018 and 2020). Concerning the study at large: Peripheral blood was sampled at the time of initial diagnosis, prior to any treatment. The 90 to 100 discovery patients were randomly divided into training and test sets at a 7:3 ratio. The paper reports TCR Vbeta CDR3 sequencing of over 130 peripheral blood samples: approximately 43 ophthalmopathy, fewer than 85 hyperthyroidism and approximately 17 progressor patients. After sampling, hyperthyroidism patients received methimazole starting at 30 mg daily, and ophthalmopathy patients received high-dose intravenous methylprednisolone. In addition, the study compared T-cell repertoires in thyroid tissue and in blood from five to seven Graves' hyperthyroidism patients. Prospective prediction of ophthalmopathy was tested in an independent validation cohort of some 20 hyperthyroidism patients and 15 to 17 patients who later progressed to ophthalmopathy. TCR V-J signatures able to tell the groups apart were searched for in a discovery cohort of 90 to 100 patients, of whom under 45 had Graves' ophthalmopathy and 57 had stable Graves' hyperthyroidism. Summary of the overall study and its limitations: In cross-validation, a model built on a 13 V-J signature told ophthalmopathy apart from stable hyperthyroidism with approximately 90% sensitivity and about 81% specificity, and in testing the same model reached 80%/75%. Most expanded thyroid clonotypes (frequency above 0.001) were also detected in blood, a finding suggesting that blood repertoires may reflect thyroid immune responses. Sample size was not statistically predetermined, and blinding of investigators to group allocation was not performed. During validation, the model predicted progression to ophthalmopathy a median of about 6.5 months ahead of onset, with approximately 71% sensitivity and 72% to 80% specificity.

Stable Graves' hyperthyroidism was defined as no progression to ophthalmopathy during 18 months of follow-up. Hyperthyroidism patients were newly diagnosed, with disease duration under 2 months, and aged 18 to 65 years. The study excluded patients with uncontrolled infections, other autoimmune diseases, pregnancy or lactation. Diagnoses relied on clinical symptoms, serum thyroxine and TRAb, thyroid ultrasound and orbital computed tomography. PBMCs were isolated from around 10 ml of fresh peripheral blood by Ficoll-Paque density gradient centrifugation. Trizol reagent was used to extract total RNA, and RNA quality was then checked on an Agilent 2100 Bioanalyzer. For this clonotype: This receptor's antigen is unknown. Base qualities are not provided; no much larger clone lies one nucleotide away.

CDR1 and CDR2 are drawn from the germline V gene: ENHRY, SYGVKD. Clipping removes 6 bases from V and 4 bases from J, with 6 as the unmatched junction base count. Spanning cysteine to phenylalanine, the CDR3 consists of 14 amino acids. Just CDR3 DNA is preserved here, 42 bases in frame from base 1. The TCR beta CDR3 regions were amplified from the RNA transcripts. A first-round RT-PCR of the TCR CDR3 used the HTBI primer set with the Qiagen OneStep RT-PCR kit. Libraries were constructed in a second round of multiplex PCR, after which size selection and purification were carried out. Libraries were sequenced paired-end with 100 bp reads on an Illumina HiSeq2000. For the original study's pipeline: SOAPnuke was used to process the raw data, with reads discarded if the reads contained adapters or uncalled bases, had a mean Phred below 15, or lacked an exact constant-primer or identifier match. COPE v1.2.5 was used to merge high-quality paired reads, and clonotypes were defined as unique nucleotide sequences. MiTCR v1.1 was used to align the clonotypes against IMGT TRBV, TRBD and TRBJ reference segments. Analysis was restricted to V-J combinations with a frequency above 0.0001, which covered roughly 99% of repertoires. The TCS score was defined as F50 (clonal expansion) divided by E x V (chaos), with BLOSUM62-based TCRdist calculated between CDR3 peptides within each V-J. Welch's t-statistics and random forest reduced around 520 V-J features to under 15, which were used in a naive Bayes classifier (R e1071). The public sequencing data were trimmed at Q25 with fastp and processed into clonotypes with MiXCR by TCRdb, which kept only in-frame beta chains. Identical CDR3 proteins give one entry, which carries the most common genes and DNA. TCRdb's processing, not the study's, gives the V and J calls here. For this sample the table gives a few hundred thousand distinct CDR3 sequences, of which 14% were detected only once. The ten top clones hold around 14% of the sample.

The origin of this receptor is a woman in her thirties or forties with Graves' hyperthyroidism. The sample consisted of blood. In this chain, TRBV10-3 is recombined with TRBJ2-7, and 10 junction bases match TRBD2. CDR3 loop: CAISPGTSVYEQYF. In nucleotide form, the sequence is TGTGCCATCAGCCCCGGGACTAGCGTTTACGAGCAGTACTTC.